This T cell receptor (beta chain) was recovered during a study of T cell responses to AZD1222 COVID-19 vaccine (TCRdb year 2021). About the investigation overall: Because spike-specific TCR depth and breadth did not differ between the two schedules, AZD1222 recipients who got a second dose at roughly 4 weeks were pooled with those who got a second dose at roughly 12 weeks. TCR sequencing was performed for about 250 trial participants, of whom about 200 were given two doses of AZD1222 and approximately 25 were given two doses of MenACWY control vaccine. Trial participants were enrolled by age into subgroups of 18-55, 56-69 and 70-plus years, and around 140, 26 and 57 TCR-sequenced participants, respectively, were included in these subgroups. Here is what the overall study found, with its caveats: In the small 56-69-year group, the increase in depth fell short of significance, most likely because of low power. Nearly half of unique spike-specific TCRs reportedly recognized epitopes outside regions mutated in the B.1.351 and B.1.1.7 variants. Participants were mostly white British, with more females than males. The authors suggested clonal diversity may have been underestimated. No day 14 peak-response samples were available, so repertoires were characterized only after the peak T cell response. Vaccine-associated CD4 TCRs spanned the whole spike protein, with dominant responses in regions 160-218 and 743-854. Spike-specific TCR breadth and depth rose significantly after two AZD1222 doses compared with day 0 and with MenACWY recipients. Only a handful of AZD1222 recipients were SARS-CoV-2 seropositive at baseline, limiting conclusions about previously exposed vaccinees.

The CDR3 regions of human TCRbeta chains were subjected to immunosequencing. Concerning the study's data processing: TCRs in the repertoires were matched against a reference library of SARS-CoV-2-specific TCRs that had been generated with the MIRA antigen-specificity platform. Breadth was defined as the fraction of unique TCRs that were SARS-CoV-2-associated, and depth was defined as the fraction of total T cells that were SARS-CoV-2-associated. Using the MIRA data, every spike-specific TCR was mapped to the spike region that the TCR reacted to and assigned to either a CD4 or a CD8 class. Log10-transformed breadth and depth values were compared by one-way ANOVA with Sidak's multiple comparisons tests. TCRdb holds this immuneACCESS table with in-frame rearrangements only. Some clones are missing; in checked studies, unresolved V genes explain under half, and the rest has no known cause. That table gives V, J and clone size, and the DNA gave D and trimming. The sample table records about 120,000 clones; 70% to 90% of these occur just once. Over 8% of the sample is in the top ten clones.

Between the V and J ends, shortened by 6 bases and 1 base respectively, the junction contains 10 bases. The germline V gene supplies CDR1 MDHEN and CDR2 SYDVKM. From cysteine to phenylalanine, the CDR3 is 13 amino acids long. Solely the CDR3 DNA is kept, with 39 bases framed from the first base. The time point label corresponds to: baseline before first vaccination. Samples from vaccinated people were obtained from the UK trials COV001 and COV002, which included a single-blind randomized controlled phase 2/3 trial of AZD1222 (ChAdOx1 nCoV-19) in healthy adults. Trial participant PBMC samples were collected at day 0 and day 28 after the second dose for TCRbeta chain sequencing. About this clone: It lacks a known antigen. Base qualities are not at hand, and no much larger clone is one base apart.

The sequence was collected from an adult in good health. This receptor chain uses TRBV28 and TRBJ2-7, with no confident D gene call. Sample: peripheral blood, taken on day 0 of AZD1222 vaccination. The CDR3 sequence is CASSPWGSYEQYF. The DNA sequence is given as TGTGCCAGCAGCCCTTGGGGTTCCTACGAGCAGTACTTC. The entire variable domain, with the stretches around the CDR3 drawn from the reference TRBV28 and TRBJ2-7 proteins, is DVKVTQSSRYLVKRTGEKVFLECVQDMDHENMFWYRQDPGLGLRLIYFSYDVKMKEKGDIPEGYSVSREKKERFSLILESASTNQTSMYLCASSPWGSYEQYFGPGTRLTVT.